This TCR beta chain stems from a study of T cell responses to AZD1222 COVID-19 vaccine. Generated by immunoSEQ multiplex PCR, the TCRdb table keeps only in-frame clones and is missing some. The repertoire has approximately 70,000 clones, approximately 90% of them found once; the top ten carry 8% to 10%. Study-wide results and caveats: After the peak T cell response, and only then, were repertoires sampled. Clonal diversity was possibly underestimated; the donors were predominantly white British and more often female.

Comment on this clone: Its antigen is currently unknown.

The source material was peripheral blood, sampled 28 days after the second dose of the MenACWY control vaccine. The origin of this receptor is an adult who received the MenACWY meningococcal vaccine as a control.

CDR3 in amino acids: CASSPRQDRTQHF. DNA for the CDR3: TGTGCCAGCTCACCGAGACAGGACAGGACCCAGCATTTT. The chain combines TRBV18 with TRBJ1-5; 7 nucleotides line up with TRBD1. This CDR3 comprises 13 residues. Trimming at V came to 3 bases and at J to 11 bases, leaving 7 bases not matched to a gene. The V gene's germline CDR1 is KGHSH and CDR2 LQKENI.